This T cell receptor beta chain was sequenced during a study of OX40 agonist ivuxolimab in advanced cancers. Libraries were prepared by immunoSEQ multiplex PCR; TCRdb keeps only in-frame clonotypes and omits some of them. The table records roughly 150,000 clones, 85% to 95% of them present only once. Germline V gene data show CDR1 as SGHTA and CDR2 as FQGNSA. The germline V and J ends were trimmed by 4 bases and 1 base, with 13 bases remaining between them. The CDR3 spans 15 residues. Autoimmune disease history or systemic immunosuppression led to patients being barred. This receptor was obtained from an adult with an advanced solid tumor such as melanoma, head and neck, liver or kidney cancer. The sequences come from CD4+ or CD8+ T cells sorted from blood, collected in a trial of the OX40 agonist ivuxolimab. The chain uses TRBV7-2 and TRBJ1-1; TRBD1 is a possible D gene (5 bases). This CDR3 reads CASSSRGWSNTEAFF. For the CDR3, the DNA is TGTGCCAGCAGCTCGCGGGGCTGGTCGAACACTGAAGCTTTCTTT.